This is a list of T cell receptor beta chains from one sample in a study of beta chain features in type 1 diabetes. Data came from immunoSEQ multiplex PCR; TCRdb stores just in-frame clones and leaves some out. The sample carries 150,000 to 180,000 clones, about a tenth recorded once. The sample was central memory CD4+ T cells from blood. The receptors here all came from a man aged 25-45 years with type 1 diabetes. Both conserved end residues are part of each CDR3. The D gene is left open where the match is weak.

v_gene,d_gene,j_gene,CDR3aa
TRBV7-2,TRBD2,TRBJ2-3,CASSLAGLDTQYF
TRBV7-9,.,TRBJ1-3,CASSLDRGNTIYF
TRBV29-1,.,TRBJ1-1,CSTWQDGAFF
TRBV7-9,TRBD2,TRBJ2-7,CASSLREGEQYF
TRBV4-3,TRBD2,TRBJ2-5,CASSQEGLAGGQETQYF
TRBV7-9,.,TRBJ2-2,CASSSPAGENTGELFF
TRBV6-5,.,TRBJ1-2,CASSYSPGGAGYTF
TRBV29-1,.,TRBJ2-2,CSVEKQLNTGELFF
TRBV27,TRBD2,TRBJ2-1,CASRKIAGRLYNEQFF
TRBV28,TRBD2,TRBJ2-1,CASSSPPGGGDNEQFF
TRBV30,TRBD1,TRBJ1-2,CAWSVGTGSGYTF
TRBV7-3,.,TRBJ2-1,CASSLGVSSNEQFF
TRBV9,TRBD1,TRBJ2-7,CASSLRDSTYEQYF
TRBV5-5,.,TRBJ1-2,CASSREGFYGYTF
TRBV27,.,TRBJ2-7,CASSRTQGHEQYF
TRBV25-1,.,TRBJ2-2,CASSSPGHITGELFF
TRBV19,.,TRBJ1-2,CASRRREDGYTF
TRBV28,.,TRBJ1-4,CASSQIGQINEKLFF
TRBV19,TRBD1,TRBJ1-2,CASISAGGGYTF
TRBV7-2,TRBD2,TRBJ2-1,CASSLRGRENEQFF
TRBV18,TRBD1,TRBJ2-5,CASSGQGVEETQYF
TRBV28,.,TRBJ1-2,CASSLESGGYTF
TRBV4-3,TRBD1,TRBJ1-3,CASSQDLDRRYTIYF
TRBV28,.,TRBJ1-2,CASRATAFRYGYTF
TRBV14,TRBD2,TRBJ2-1,CASSRATSGEQFF
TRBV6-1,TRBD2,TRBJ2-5,CASSDGLAGDPETQYF
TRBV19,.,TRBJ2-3,CASSLGGTGTQYF
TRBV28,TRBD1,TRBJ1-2,CASTNSGGVIGYTF
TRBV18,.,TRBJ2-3,CASSPRSSDLDTQYF
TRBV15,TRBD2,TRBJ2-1,CATSRVTSGSLYEQFF
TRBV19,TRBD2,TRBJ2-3,CASSVRLAGVRDTQYF
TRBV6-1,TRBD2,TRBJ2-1,CASRIPGASGSEQFF
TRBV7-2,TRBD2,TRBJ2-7,CASSPSGLGEQYF
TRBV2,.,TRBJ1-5,CASLRQASQPQHF
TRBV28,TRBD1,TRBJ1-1,CASSLFGTGDTEAFF
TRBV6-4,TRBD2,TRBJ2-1,CASSSGLAGVSEQFF
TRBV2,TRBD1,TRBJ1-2,CASSEAGGAYGYTF
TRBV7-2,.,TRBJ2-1,CASSLRPYNEQFF
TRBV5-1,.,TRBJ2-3,CASSLDEGVTDTQYF
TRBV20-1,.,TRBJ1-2,CSAMYRDGYTF
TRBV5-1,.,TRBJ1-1,CASLSTQGTEAFF
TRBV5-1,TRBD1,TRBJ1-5,CASSEGQFNQPQHF
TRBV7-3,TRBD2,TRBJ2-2,CASSLNGLAVSGELFF